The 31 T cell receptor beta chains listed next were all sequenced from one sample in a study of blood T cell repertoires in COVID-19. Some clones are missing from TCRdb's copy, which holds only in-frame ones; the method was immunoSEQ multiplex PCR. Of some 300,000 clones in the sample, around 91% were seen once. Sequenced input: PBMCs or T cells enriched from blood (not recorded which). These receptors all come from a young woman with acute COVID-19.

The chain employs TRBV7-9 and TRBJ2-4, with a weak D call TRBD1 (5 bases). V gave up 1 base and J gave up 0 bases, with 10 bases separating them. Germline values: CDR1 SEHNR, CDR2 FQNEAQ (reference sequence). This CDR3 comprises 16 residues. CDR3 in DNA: TGTGCCAGCAGCTTAGACCGACAGCTAGCCAAAAACATTCAGTACTTC. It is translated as CASSLDRQLAKNIQYF.

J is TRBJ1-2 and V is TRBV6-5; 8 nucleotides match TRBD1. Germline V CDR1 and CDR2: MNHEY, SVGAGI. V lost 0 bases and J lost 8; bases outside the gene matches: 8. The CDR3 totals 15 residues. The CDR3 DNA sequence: TGTGCCAGCAGTTACTCGGCCGGGACAGGCCGCGGCTACACCTTC. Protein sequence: CASSYSAGTGRGYTF.

This CDR3 reads CASSPRLAGAYEQYF. The DNA for the CDR3 is TGTGCCAGCAGTCCTCGCCTAGCGGGAGCCTACGAGCAGTACTTC. The rearrangement joins TRBV27 to TRBJ2-7, with 10 nucleotides matching TRBD2. The CDR3 has 15 residues. The trim removed 5 bases at V and 2 bases at J, leaving 6 bases unmatched. Per the germline V gene, CDR1 is MNHEY and CDR2 is SMNVEV (reference sequence).

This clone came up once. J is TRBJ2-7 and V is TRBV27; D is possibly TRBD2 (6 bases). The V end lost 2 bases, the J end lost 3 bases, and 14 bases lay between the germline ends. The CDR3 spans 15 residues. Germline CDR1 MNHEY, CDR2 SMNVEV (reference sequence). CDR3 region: CASSLEGGLRYEQYF. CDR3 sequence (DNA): TGTGCCAGCAGTTTAGAGGGAGGCCTCCGCTACGAGCAGTACTTC.

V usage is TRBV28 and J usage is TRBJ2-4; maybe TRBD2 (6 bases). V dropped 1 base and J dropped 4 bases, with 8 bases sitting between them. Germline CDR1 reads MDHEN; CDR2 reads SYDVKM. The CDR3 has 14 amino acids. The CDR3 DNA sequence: TGTGCCAGCAGTTTATTCGGGACTAAAAACATTCAGTACTTC. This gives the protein CASSLFGTKNIQYF.

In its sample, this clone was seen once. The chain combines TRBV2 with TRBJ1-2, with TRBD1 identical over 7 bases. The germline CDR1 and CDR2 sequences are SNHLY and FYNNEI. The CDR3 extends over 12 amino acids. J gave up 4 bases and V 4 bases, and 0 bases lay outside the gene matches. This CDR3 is CASSAGGYGYTF. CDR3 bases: TGTGCCAGCAGTGCAGGGGGCTATGGCTACACCTTC. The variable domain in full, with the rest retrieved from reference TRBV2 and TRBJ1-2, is EPEVTQTPSHQVTQMGQEVILRCVPISNHLYFYWYRQILGQKVEFLVSFYNNEISEKSEIFDDQFSVERPDGSNFTLKIRSTKLEDSAMYFCASSAGGYGYTFGSGTRLTVV.

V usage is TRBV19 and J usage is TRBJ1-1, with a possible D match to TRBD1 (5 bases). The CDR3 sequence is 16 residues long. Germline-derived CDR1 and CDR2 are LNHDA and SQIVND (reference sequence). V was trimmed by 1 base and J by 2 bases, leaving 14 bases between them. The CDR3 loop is CASSIVRQGQNTEAFF. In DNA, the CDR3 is TGTGCCAGTAGTATAGTTCGGCAGGGCCAAAACACTGAAGCTTTCTTT.

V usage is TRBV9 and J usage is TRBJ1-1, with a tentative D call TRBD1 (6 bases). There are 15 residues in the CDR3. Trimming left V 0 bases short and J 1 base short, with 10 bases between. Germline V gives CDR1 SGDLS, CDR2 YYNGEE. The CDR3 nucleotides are TGTGCCAGCAGCGTAGTGAGGACAGCGAACACTGAAGCTTTCTTT. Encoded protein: CASSVVRTANTEAFF. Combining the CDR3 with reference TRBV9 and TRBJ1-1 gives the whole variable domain DSGVTQTPKHLITATGQRVTLRCSPRSGDLSVYWYQQSLDQGLQFLIQYYNGEERAKGNILERFSAQQFPDLHSELNLSSLELGDSALYFCASSVVRTANTEAFFGQGTRLTVV.

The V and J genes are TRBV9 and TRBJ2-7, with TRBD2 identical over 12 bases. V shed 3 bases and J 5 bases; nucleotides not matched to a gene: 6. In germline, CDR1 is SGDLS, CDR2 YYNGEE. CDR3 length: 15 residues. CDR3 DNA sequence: TGTGCCAGCAGCGGAGGGACTAGCGGGTTCAACGAGCAGTACTTC. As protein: CASSGGTSGFNEQYF.

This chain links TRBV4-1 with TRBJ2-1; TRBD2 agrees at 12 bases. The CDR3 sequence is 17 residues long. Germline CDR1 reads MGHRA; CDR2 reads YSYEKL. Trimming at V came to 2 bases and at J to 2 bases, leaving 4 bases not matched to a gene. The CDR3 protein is CASSQTGTSGPYNEQFF. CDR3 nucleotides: TGCGCCAGCAGCCAAACCGGGACTAGCGGGCCCTACAATGAGCAGTTCTTC.

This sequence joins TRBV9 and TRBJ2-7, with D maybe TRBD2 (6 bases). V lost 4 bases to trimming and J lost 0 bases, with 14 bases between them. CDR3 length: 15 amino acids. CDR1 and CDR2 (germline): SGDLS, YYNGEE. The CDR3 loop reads CASSRGAGSSYEQYF. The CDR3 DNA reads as TGTGCCAGCAGCAGGGGAGCGGGCAGCTCCTACGAGCAGTACTTC. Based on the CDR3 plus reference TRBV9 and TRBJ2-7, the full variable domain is DSGVTQTPKHLITATGQRVTLRCSPRSGDLSVYWYQQSLDQGLQFLIQYYNGEERAKGNILERFSAQQFPDLHSELNLSSLELGDSALYFCASSRGAGSSYEQYFGPGTRLTVT.

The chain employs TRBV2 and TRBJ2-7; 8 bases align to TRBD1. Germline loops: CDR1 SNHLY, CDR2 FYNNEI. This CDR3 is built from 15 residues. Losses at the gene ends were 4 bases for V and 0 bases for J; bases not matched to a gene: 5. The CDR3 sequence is CASSGTGPDSYEQYF. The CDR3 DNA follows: TGTGCCAGCAGTGGGACAGGGCCGGACTCCTACGAGCAGTACTTC.

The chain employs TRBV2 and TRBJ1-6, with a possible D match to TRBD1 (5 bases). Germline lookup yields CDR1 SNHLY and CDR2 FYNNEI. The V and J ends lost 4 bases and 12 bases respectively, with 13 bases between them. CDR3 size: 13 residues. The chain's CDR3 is CASSGTLGEPLHF. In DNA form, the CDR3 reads TGTGCCAGCAGTGGGACACTTGGGGAACCCCTCCACTTT. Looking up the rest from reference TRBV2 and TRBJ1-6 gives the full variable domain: EPEVTQTPSHQVTQMGQEVILRCVPISNHLYFYWYRQILGQKVEFLVSFYNNEISEKSEIFDDQFSVERPDGSNFTLKIRSTKLEDSAMYFCASSGTLGEPLHFGNGTRLTVT.

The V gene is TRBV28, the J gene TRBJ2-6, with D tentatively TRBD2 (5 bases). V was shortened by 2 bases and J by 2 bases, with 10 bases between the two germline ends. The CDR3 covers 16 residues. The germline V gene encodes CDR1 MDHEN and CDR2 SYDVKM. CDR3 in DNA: TGTGCCAGCAGTTTAGGTCGGGGTACTGGGGCCAACGTCCTGACTTTC. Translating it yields CASSLGRGTGANVLTF.

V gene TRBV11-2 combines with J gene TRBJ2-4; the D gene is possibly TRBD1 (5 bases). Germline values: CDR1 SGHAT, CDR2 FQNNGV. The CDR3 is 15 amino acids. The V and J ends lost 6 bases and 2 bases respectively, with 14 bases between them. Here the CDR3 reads CASRTQDGSKNIQYF. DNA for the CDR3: TGTGCCAGCAGGACACAGGACGGGTCCAAAAACATTCAGTACTTC. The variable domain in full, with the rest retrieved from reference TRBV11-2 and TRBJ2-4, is EAGVAQSPRYKIIEKRQSVAFWCNPISGHATLYWYQQILGQGPKLLIQFQNNGVVDDSQLPKDRFSAERLKGVDSTLKIQPAKLEDSAVYLCASRTQDGSKNIQYFGAGTRLSVL.

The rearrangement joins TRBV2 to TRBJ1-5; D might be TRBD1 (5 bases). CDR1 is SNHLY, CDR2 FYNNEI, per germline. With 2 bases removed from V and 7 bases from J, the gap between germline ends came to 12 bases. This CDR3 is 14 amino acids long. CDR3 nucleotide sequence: TGTGCCAGCAGTGAAAACCAGGGAAGCCAGCCCCAGCATTTT. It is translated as CASSENQGSQPQHF.

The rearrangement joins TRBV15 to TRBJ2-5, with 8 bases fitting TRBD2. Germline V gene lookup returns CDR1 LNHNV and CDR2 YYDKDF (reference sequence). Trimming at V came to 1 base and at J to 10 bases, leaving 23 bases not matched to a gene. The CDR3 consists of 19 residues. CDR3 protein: CATSRVVWRGGTRAWDQYF. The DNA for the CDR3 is TGTGCCACCAGCAGAGTGGTGTGGAGGGGGGGGACTAGGGCTTGGGACCAGTACTTC.

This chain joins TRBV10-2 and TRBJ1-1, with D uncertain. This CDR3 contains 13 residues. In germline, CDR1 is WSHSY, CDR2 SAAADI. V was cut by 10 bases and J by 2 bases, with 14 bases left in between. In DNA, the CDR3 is TGCGCCACCCTGGGCGGGCTAAACACTGAAGCTTTCTTT. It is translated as CATLGGLNTEAFF.

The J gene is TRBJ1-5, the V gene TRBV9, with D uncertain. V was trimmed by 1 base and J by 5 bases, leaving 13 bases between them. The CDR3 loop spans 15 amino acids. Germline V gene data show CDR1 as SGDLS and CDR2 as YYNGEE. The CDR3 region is CASSVTPSVDQPQHF. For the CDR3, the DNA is TGTGCCAGCAGCGTAACCCCCAGCGTTGATCAGCCCCAGCATTTT.

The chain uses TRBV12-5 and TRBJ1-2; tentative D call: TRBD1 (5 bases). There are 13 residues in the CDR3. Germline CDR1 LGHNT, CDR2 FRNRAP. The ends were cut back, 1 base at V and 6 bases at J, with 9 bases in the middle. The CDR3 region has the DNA TGTGCTAGTGGTTTGGCCAGGGTAAATGGCTACACCTTC. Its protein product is CASGLARVNGYTF.

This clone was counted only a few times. The DNA for the CDR3 is TGCGCCAGTGTCGACAGGGGCACTGAAGCTTTCTTT. It codes for CASVDRGTEAFF. The rearrangement joins TRBV10-2 to TRBJ1-1, with 8 nucleotides matching TRBD1. CDR1 is WSHSY and CDR2 is SAAADI in the germline V gene. V was clipped by 9 bases and J by 4 bases; unmatched bases: 4. This CDR3 comprises 12 residues.

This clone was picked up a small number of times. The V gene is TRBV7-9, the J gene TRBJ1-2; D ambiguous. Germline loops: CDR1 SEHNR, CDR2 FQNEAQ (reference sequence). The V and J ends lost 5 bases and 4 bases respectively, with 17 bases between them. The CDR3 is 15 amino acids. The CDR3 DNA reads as TGTGCCAGCAGCATCGGGATCTCGGCTGTCTATGGCTACACCTTC. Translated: CASSIGISAVYGYTF.

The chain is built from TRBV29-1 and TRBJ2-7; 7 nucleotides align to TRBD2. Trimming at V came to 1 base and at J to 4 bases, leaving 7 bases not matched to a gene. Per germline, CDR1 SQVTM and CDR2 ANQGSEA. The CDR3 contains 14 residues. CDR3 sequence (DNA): TGCAGCGTTGAAGGGGGCGGGAGCGAGTACGAGCAGTACTTC. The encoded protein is CSVEGGGSEYEQYF.

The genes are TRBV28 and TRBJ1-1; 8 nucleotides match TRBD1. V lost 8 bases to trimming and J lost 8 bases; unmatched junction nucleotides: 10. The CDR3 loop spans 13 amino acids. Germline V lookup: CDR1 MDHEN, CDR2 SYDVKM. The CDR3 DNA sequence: TGTGCCAGCGTACTACAGGGGGAAACCGAAGCTTTCTTT. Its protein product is CASVLQGETEAFF. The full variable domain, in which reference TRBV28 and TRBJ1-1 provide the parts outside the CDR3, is DVKVTQSSRYLVKRTGEKVFLECVQDMDHENMFWYRQDPGLGLRLIYFSYDVKMKEKGDIPEGYSVSREKKERFSLILESASTNQTSMYLCASVLQGETEAFFGQGTRLTVV.

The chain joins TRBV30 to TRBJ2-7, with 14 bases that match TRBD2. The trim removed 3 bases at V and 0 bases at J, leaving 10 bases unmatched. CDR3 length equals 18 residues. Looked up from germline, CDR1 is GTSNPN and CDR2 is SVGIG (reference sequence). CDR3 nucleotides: TGTGCCTGGAGCTCAACTGGACTAGCGGGAGGATTCTCCTACGAGCAGTACTTC. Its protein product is CAWSSTGLAGGFSYEQYF.

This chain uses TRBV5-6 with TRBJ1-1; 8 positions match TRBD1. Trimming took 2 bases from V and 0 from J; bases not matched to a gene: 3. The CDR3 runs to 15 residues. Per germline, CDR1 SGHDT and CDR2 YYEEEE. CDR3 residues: CASSFRTGMNTEAFF. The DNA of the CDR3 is TGTGCCAGCAGCTTCCGGACAGGGATGAACACTGAAGCTTTCTTT.

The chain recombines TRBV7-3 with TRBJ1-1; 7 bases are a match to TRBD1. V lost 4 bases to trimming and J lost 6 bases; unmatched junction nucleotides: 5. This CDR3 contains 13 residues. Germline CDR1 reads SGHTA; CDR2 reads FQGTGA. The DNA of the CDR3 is TGTGCCAGCAGCTATTATCAGGGGGCTGAAGCTTTCTTT. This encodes CASSYYQGAEAFF.

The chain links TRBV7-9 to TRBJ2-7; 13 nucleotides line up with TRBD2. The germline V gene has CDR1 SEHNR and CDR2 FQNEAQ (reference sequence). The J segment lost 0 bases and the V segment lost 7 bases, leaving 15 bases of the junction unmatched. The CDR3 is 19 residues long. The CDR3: CASIHNPGLAGPDSYEQYF. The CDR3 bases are TGTGCCAGCATCCATAATCCGGGACTAGCGGGACCTGACTCCTACGAGCAGTACTTC.

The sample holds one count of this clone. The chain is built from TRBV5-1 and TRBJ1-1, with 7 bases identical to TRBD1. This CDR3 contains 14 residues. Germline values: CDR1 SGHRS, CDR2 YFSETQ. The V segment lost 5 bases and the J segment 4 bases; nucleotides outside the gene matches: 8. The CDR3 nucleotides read TGCGCCAGCAGTCAAAGGGGGCCTGGCACTGAAGCTTTCTTT. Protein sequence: CASSQRGPGTEAFF.

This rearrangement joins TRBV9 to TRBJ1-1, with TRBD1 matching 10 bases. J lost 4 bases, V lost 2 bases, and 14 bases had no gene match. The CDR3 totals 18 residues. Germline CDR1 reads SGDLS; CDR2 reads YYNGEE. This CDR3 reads CASSVKSTPGQGSTEAFF. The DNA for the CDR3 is TGTGCCAGCAGCGTCAAATCCACGCCGGGACAGGGGAGCACTGAAGCTTTCTTT.

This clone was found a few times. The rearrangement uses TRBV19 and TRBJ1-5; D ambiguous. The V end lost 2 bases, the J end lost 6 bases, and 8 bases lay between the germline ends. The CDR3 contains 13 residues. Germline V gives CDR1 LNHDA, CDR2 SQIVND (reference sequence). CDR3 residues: CASSISVTQPQHF. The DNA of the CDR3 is TGTGCCAGTAGTATATCGGTTACTCAGCCCCAGCATTTT.